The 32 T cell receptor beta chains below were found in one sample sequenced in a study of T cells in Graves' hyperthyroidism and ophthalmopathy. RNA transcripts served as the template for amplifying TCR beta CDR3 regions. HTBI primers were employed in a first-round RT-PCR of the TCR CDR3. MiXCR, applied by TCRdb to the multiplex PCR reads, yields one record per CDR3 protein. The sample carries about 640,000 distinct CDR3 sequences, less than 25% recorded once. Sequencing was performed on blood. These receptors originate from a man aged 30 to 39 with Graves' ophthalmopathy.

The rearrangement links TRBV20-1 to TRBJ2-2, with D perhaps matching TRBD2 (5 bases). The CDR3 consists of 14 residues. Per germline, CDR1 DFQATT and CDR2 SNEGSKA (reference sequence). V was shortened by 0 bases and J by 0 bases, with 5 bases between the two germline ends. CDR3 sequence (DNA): TGCAGTGCTAGAGAACTAGCGAACACCGGGGAGCTGTTTTTT. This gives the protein CSARELANTGELFF.

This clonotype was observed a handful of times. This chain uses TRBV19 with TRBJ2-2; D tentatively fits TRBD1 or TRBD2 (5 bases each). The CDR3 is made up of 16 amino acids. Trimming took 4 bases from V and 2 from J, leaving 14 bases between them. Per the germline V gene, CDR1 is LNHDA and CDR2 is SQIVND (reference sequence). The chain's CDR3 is CASSTLGEPNTGELFF. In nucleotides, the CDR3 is TGTGCCAGTAGTACCTTGGGGGAACCTAACACCGGGGAGCTGTTTTTT.

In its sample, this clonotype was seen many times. CDR3 residues: CASSGGGGTDTQYF. The CDR3 DNA is TGTGCCAGCAGCGGGGGCGGGGGCACAGATACGCAGTATTTT. The rearrangement joins TRBV28 to TRBJ2-3, with D perhaps being TRBD1 or TRBD2 (6 bases each). CDR1 is MDHEN and CDR2 is SYDVKM in the germline V gene. The V end was cut by 6 bases, the J end by 1 base, with 11 bases between. The CDR3 length is 14 residues.

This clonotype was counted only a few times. In nucleotides, the CDR3 is TGTGCCAGTAGTATAGACCCCGACAGCCCCAGGGATCAGCCCCAGCATTTT. As protein: CASSIDPDSPRDQPQHF. The genes are TRBV19 and TRBJ1-5; perhaps TRBD1 as D (5 bases). Trimming stripped 0 bases from V and 5 bases from J, with 17 bases between. The V gene's germline CDR1 is LNHDA and CDR2 SQIVND (reference sequence). The CDR3 covers 17 residues.

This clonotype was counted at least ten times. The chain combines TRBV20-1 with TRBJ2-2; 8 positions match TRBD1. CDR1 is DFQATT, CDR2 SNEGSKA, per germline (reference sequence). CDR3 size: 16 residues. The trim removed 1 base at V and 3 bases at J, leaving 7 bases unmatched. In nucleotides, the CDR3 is TGCAGTGCTAGAGTTCCTGGGACAGGCGACACCGGGGAGCTGTTTTTT. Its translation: CSARVPGTGDTGELFF.

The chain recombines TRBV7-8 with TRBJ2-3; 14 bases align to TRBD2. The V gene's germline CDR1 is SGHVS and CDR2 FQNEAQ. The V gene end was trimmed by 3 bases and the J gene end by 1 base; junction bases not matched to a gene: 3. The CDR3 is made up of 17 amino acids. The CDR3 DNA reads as TGTGCCAGCAGCTTTGGACTAGCGGGAGGCCGCACAGATACGCAGTATTTT. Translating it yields CASSFGLAGGRTDTQYF.

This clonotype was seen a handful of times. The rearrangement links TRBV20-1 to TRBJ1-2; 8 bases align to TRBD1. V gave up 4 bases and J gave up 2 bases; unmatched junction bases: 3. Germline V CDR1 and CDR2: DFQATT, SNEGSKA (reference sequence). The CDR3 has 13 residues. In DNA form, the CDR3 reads TGCAGTGCTACAGGGGGCTTAAACTATGGCTACACCTTC. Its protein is CSATGGLNYGYTF.

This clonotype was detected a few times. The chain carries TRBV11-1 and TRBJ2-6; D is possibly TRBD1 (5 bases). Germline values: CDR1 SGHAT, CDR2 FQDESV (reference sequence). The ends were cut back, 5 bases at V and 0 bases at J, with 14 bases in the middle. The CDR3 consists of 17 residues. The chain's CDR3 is CASSRGHLSSGANVLTF. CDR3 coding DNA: TGTGCCAGCAGCCGCGGACATCTTAGCTCTGGGGCCAACGTCCTGACTTTC.

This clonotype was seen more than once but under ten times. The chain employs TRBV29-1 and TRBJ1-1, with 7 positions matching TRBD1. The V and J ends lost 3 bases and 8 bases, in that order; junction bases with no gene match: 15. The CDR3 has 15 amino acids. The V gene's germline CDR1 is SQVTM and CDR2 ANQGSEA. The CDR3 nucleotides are TGCAGCGTTGAGATAACCGGGACAGAGGGGCAAGAAGCTTTCTTT. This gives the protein CSVEITGTEGQEAFF.

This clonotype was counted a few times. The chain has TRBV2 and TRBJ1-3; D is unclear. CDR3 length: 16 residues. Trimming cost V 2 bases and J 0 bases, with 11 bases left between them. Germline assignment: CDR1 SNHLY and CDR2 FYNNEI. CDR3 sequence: CASSETTVYSGNTIYF. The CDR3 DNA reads TGTGCCAGCAGTGAAACAACAGTCTACTCTGGAAACACCATATATTTT.

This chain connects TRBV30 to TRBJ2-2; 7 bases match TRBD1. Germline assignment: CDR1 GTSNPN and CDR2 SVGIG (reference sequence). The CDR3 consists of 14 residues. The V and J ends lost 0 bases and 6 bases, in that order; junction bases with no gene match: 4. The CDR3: CAWSVRGGAGELFF. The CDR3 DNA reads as TGTGCCTGGAGTGTACGAGGGGGCGCCGGGGAGCTGTTTTTT.

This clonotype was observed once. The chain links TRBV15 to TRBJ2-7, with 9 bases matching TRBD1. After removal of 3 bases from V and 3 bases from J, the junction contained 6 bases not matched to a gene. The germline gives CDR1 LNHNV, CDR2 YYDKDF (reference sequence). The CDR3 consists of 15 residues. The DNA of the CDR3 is TGTGCCACCAGCAGGGAATCGGGACAGGGCTACGAGCAGTACTTC. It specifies CATSRESGQGYEQYF. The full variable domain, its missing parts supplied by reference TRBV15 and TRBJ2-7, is DAMVIQNPRYQVTQFGKPVTLSCSQTLNHNVMYWYQQKSSQAPKLLFHYYDKDFNNEADTPDNFQSRRPNTSFCFLDIRSPGLGDTAMYLCATSRESGQGYEQYFGPGTRLTVT.

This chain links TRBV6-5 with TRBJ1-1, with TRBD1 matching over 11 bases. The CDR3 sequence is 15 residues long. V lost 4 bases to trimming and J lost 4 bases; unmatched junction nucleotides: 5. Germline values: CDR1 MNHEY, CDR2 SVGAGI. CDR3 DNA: TGTGCCAGCAGTTGGGGGACAGGGGGGACCACTGAAGCTTTCTTT. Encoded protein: CASSWGTGGTTEAFF.

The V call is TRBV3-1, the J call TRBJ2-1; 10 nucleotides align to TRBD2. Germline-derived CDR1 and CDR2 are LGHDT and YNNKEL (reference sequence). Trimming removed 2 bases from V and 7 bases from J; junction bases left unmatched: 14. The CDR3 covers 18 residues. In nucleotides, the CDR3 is TGTGCCAGCAGCCAAAGAGAGACAGCGGGAGGGCCGGGTAATGAGCAGTTCTTC. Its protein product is CASSQRETAGGPGNEQFF.

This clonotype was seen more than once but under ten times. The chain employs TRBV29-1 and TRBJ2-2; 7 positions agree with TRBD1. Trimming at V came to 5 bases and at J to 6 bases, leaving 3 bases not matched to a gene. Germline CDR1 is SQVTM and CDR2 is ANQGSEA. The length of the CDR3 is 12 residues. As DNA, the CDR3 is TGCAGCGTTAGAGGGGGCTCCGGGGAGCTGTTTTTT. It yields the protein CSVRGGSGELFF.

CDR3 coding DNA: TGTGCCAGCAGTCGGCGGTGGGGGGGCCAAGAGACCCAGTACTTC. Its translation is CASSRRWGGQETQYF. The V gene is TRBV28, the J gene TRBJ2-5; 7 bases agree with TRBD2. The V gene's germline CDR1 is MDHEN and CDR2 SYDVKM. The CDR3 is 15 amino acids. Trimming took 5 bases from V and 1 from J; bases not matched to a gene: 7.

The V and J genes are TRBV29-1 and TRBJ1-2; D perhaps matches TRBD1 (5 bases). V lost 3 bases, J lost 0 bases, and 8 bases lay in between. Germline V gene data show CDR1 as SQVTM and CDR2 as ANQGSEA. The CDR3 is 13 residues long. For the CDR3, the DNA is TGCAGCGTTGATGGGACCTCTAACTATGGCTACACCTTC. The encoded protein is CSVDGTSNYGYTF.

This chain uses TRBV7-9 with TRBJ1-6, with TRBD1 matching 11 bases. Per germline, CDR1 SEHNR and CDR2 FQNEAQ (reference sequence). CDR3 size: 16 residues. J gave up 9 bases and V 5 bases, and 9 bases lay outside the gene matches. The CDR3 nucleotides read TGTGCCAGCAGCCCAACGGACAGGGGGCTCATTTCACCCCTCCACTTT. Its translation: CASSPTDRGLISPLHF.

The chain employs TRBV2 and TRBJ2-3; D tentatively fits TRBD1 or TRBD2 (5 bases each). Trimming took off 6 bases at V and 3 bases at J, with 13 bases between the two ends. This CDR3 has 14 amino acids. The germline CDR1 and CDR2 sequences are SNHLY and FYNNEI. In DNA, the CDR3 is TGTGCCAGCAGGCGGTCCGAGGGGACAGATACGCAGTATTTT. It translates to CASRRSEGTDTQYF.

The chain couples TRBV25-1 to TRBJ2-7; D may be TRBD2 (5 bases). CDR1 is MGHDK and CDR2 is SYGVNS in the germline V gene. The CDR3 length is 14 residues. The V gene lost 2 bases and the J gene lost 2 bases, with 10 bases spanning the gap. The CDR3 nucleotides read TGTGCCAGCAGTGAAAGCGGCAGAACCTACGAGCAGTACTTC. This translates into CASSESGRTYEQYF.

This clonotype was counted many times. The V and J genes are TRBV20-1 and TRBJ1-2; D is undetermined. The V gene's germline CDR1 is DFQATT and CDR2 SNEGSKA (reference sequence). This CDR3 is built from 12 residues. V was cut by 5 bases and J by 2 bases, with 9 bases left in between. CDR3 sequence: CSAWSVNYGYTF. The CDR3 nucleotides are TGCAGTGCTTGGAGTGTAAACTATGGCTACACCTTC.

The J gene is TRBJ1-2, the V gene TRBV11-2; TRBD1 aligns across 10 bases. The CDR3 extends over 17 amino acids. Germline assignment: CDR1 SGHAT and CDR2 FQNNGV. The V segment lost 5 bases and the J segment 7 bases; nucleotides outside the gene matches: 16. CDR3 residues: CASSRDRGPPSPTGYTF. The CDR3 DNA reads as TGTGCCAGCAGCCGAGACAGGGGGCCCCCCTCTCCTACTGGCTACACCTTC. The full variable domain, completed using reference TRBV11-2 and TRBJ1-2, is EAGVAQSPRYKIIEKRQSVAFWCNPISGHATLYWYQQILGQGPKLLIQFQNNGVVDDSQLPKDRFSAERLKGVDSTLKIQPAKLEDSAVYLCASSRDRGPPSPTGYTFGSGTRLTVV.

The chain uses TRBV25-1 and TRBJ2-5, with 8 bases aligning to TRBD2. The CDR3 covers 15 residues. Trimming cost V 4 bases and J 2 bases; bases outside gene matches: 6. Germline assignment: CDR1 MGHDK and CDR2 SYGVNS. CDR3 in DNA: TGTGCCAGCAGTGGGACTAGCTCTAGTCAAGAGACCCAGTACTTC. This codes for CASSGTSSSQETQYF.

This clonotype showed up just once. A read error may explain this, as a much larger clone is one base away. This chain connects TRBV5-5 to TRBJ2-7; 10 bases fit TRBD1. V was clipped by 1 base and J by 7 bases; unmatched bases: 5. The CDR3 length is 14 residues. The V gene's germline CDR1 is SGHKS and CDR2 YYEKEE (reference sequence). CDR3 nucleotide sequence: TGTGCCAGCAGCTTGCGACAGGGGGCAAAGGAGCAGTACTTC. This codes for CASSLRQGAKEQYF.

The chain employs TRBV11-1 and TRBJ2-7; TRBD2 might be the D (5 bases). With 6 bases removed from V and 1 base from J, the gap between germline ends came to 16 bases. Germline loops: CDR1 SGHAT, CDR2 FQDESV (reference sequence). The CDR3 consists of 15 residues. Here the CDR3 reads CASRSGRGPSYEQYF. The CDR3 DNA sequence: TGTGCCAGCAGGTCGGGGAGAGGGCCTTCCTACGAGCAGTACTTC.

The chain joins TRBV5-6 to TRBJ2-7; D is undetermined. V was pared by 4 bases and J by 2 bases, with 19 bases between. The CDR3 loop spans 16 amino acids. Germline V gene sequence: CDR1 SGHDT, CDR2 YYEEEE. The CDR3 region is CASSPGERRIPYEQYF. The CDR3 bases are TGTGCCAGCAGCCCGGGTGAGAGGCGGATTCCCTACGAGCAGTACTTC.

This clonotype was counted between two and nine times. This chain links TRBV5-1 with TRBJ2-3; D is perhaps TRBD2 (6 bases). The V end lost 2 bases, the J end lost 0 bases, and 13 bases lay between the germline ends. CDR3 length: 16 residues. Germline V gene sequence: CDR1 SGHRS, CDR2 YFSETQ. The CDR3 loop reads CASSLFLGTSTDTQYF. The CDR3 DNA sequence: TGCGCCAGCAGCTTATTTCTCGGGACTAGCACAGATACGCAGTATTTT.

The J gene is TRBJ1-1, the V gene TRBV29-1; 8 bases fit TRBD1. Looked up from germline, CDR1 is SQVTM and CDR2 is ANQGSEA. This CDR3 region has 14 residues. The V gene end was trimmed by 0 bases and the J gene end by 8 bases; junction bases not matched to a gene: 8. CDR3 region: CSVEETGTGSEAFF. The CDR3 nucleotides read TGCAGCGTTGAAGAGACCGGGACAGGAAGCGAAGCTTTCTTT.

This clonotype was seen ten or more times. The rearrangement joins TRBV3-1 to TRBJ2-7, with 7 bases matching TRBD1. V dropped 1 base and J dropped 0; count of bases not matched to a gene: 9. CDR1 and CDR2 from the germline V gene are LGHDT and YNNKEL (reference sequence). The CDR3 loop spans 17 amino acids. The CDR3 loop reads CASSQGALGQVSYEQYF. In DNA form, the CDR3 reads TGTGCCAGCAGCCAAGGAGCCCTCGGACAGGTCTCCTACGAGCAGTACTTC.

The CDR3 DNA is TGTGCCAGCAACCTTCCCAGAAATGAAGCTTTCTTT. This translates into CASNLPRNEAFF. The rearrangement joins TRBV7-2 to TRBJ1-1; no firm D call. V was pared by 7 bases and J by 7 bases, with 13 bases between. This CDR3 contains 12 residues. The germline CDR1 and CDR2 sequences are SGHTA and FQGNSA.

CDR3 DNA: TGTGCCAGCAGCCAAGATTGGGAGGGTGACACTGAAGCTTTCTTT. Protein sequence: CASSQDWEGDTEAFF. V gene TRBV3-1 combines with J gene TRBJ1-1; unclear D gene. The V gene lost 0 bases and the J gene lost 3 bases, with 11 bases spanning the gap. This CDR3 comprises 15 residues. CDR1 is LGHDT and CDR2 is YNNKEL in the germline V gene (reference sequence).

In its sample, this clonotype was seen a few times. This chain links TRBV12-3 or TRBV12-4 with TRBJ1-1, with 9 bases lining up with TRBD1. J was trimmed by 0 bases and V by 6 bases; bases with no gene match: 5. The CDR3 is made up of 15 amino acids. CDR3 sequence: CASRGTGPMNTEAFF. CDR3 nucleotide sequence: TGTGCCAGCAGGGGGACAGGGCCCATGAACACTGAAGCTTTCTTT.